Listed below are T cell receptor beta chains from one sample, sequenced in a study of blood T cell repertoires in COVID-19. TCRdb's copy holds only in-frame clones and misses some; the assay was immunoSEQ multiplex PCR. The table lists tens of thousands of clones, 80% of them singletons. Material for sequencing was peripheral blood. The receptors here all came from a woman of 80 years or more with acute or convalescent COVID-19. The conserved cysteine and the conserved F or W are not part of the CDR3 here. Size is omitted from some rows. Given values are once, few, many or a class for expanded clones.

J: TRBJ2-7; V: TRBV3-1/TRBV3-2; size: -; length: 14; CDR3: ASSQEGHRGSYEQY
J: TRBJ2-1; V: TRBV4-2; size: -; length: 13; CDR3: ASGATSGNLNEQF
J: TRBJ1-4; V: TRBV12-3/TRBV12-4; size: -; length: 11; CDR3: ASSFTGNEKLF
J: TRBJ1-1; V: TRBV6-5; size: few; length: 12; CDR3: ASRQGSGSTEAF
J: TRBJ1-5; V: TRBV12-3/TRBV12-4; size: -; length: 11; CDR3: ASRRALGQPQH
J: TRBJ1-5; V: TRBV7-2; size: once; length: 13; CDR3: ASSLERGHDQPQH
J: TRBJ2-5; V: TRBV5-1; size: -; length: 11; CDR3: ASSNSPEETQY
J: TRBJ1-4; V: TRBV7-9; size: -; length: 13; CDR3: ASSSRQVLNEKLF
J: TRBJ1-2; V: TRBV6-5; size: once; length: 12; CDR3: ASSRDTTNYGYT
J: TRBJ2-5; V: TRBV9; size: -; length: 12; CDR3: ASSGSGSQETQY
J: TRBJ2-1; V: TRBV10-1; size: -; length: 10; CDR3: ASSTGGGEQF
J: TRBJ1-1; V: TRBV30; size: -; length: 11; CDR3: AWRRTGGPEAF
J: TRBJ2-3; V: TRBV6-5; size: -; length: 13; CDR3: ASSPRGSRTDTQY
J: TRBJ2-1; V: TRBV5-6; size: -; length: 12; CDR3: ASSLGGRANEQF
J: TRBJ1-1; V: TRBV6-5; size: -; length: 11; CDR3: ASSPTGNTEAF
J: TRBJ2-1; V: TRBV11-2; size: few; length: 13; CDR3: ASSSHRGLDNEQF
J: TRBJ2-5; V: TRBV5-1; size: -; length: 13; CDR3: ASSLRLAPGETQY
J: TRBJ2-3; V: TRBV7-9; size: few; length: 14; CDR3: ASTQQGGSWGDTQY
J: TRBJ2-2; V: TRBV5-4; size: -; length: 12; CDR3: ATRSTLNTGELF
J: TRBJ2-3; V: TRBV11-3; size: -; length: 13; CDR3: ASSTGTSLTDTQY
J: TRBJ1-4; V: TRBV6-6; size: -; length: 12; CDR3: ASRPTGTNEKLF
J: TRBJ2-1; V: TRBV5-6; size: -; length: 9; CDR3: ASSRYNEQF
J: TRBJ2-3; V: TRBV5-1; size: -; length: 12; CDR3: ASSLLAGADTQY
J: TRBJ2-2; V: TRBV2; size: -; length: 11; CDR3: ASRQGAAGELF
J: TRBJ2-2; V: TRBV2; size: -; length: 12; CDR3: ASSERTGTGELF
J: TRBJ2-5; V: TRBV15; size: -; length: 13; CDR3: ATSTRTGVRMTQY
J: TRBJ2-2; V: TRBV5-5; size: -; length: 13; CDR3: ASSSLLAPTGELF
J: TRBJ1-4; V: TRBV2; size: once; length: 13; CDR3: ASSDRDRGFEKLF
J: TRBJ2-7; V: TRBV27; size: -; length: 12; CDR3: ASSGSGTSYEQY
J: TRBJ2-1; V: TRBV6-4; size: few; length: 12; CDR3: ASSEGGGGNEQF
J: TRBJ1-2; V: TRBV7-9; size: -; length: 14; CDR3: ASSLFPGQGTYGYT
J: TRBJ1-2; V: TRBV9; size: -; length: 12; CDR3: ASRAVVGGYGYT
J: TRBJ2-1; V: TRBV7-2; size: -; length: 14; CDR3: ASSPIMTSGSNEQF
J: TRBJ1-6; V: TRBV2; size: once; length: 14; CDR3: ASRVANVYVNSPLH
J: TRBJ1-1; V: TRBV18; size: once; length: 12; CDR3: ASSPAGVNTEAF
J: TRBJ2-3; V: TRBV2; size: -; length: 16; CDR3: ASSERLVSGRKSDTQY
J: TRBJ2-3; V: TRBV3-1/TRBV3-2; size: -; length: 15; CDR3: ASSPSHGLAGGGTQY
J: TRBJ1-2; V: TRBV6-1; size: few; length: 13; CDR3: ASSEGTARRYGYT
J: TRBJ2-1; V: TRBV29-1; size: -; length: 12; CDR3: SLRRGSSYNEQF
J: TRBJ2-1; V: TRBV5-8; size: -; length: 9; CDR3: ASSVRGEQF
J: TRBJ2-5; V: TRBV20-1; size: -; length: 9; CDR3: SARRGETQY
J: TRBJ2-3; V: TRBV10-2; size: -; length: 12; CDR3: ASLAGGRTDTQY
J: TRBJ2-2; V: TRBV3-1/TRBV3-2; size: -; length: 15; CDR3: ASTHLDGGFGTGELF
J: TRBJ2-5; V: TRBV9; size: -; length: 13; CDR3: ASSPQGVYQETQY
J: TRBJ1-5; V: TRBV9; size: -; length: 13; CDR3: ASSRDRASNQPQH
J: TRBJ2-1; V: TRBV7-9; size: -; length: 13; CDR3: ASTLGTGGFFEQF
J: TRBJ2-7; V: TRBV19; size: -; length: 12; CDR3: ASSLQGPLGEQY
J: TRBJ1-2; V: TRBV18; size: -; length: 12; CDR3: ASSPSAGGETYT
J: TRBJ2-7; V: TRBV18; size: -; length: 13; CDR3: ASSPRGTGDHEQY
J: TRBJ1-1; V: TRBV2; size: -; length: 9; CDR3: ASSVKTEAF
J: TRBJ1-2; V: TRBV5-6; size: medium-sized; length: 14; CDR3: ASSAGAGTGWGGYT
J: TRBJ1-3; V: TRBV6-1; size: -; length: 12; CDR3: ASSERGTLGTIY
J: TRBJ1-4; V: TRBV7-9; size: few; length: 14; CDR3: ASRGVRDRINEKLF